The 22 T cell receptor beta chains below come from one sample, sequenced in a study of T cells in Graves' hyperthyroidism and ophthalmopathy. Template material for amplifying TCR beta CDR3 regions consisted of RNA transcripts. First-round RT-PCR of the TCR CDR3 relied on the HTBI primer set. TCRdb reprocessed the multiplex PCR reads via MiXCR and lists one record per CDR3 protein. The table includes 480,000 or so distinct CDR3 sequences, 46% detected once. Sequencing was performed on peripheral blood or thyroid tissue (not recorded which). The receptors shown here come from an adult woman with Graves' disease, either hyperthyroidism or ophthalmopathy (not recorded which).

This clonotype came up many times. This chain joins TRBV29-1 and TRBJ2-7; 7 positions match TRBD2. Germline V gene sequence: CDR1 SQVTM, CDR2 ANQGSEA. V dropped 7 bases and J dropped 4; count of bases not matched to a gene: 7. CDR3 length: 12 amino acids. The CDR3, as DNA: TGCAGCGGCGGGAGTCCCCCTTACGAGCAGTACTTC. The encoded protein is CSGGSPPYEQYF.

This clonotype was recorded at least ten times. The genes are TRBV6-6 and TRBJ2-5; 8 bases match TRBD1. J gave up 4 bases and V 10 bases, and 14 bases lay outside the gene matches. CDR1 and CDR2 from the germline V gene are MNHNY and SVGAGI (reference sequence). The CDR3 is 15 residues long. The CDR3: CAIATGQVGGETQYF. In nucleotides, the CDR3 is TGTGCCATCGCGACGGGACAGGTGGGGGGAGAGACCCAGTACTTC.

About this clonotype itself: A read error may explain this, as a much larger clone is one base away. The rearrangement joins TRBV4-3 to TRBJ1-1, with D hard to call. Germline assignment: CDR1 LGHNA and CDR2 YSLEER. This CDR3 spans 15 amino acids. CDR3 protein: CVSSQESYRLSGAFF. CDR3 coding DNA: TGCGTCAGCAGCCAAGAATCATACCGCCTAAGTGGAGCTTTCTTT.

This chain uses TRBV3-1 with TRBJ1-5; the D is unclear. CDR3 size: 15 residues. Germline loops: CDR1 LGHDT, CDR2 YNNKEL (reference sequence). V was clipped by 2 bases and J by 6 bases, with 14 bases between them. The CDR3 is CASSQSHTAIQPQHF. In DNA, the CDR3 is TGTGCCAGCAGCCAAAGCCATACGGCAATTCAGCCCCAGCATTTT.

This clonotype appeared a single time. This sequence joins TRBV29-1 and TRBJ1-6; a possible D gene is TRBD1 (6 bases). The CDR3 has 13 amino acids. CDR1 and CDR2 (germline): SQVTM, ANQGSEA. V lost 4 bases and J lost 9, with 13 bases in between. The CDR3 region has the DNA TGCAGCGTTGCTACAGGGACGGGTTCACCCCTCCACTTT. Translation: CSVATGTGSPLHF.

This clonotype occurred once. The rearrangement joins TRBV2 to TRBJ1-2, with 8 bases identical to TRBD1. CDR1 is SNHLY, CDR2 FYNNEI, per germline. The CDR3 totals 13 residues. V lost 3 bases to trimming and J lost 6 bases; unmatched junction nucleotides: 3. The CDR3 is CASSETGDDGYTF. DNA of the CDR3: TGTGCCAGCAGTGAGACAGGGGACGATGGCTACACCTTC.

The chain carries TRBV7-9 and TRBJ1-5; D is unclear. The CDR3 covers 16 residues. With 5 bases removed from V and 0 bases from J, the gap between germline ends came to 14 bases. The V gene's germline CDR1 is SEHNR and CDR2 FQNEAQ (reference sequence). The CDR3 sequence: CASSPGKGYSNQPQHF. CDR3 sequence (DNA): TGTGCCAGCAGCCCCGGTAAGGGATATAGCAATCAGCCCCAGCATTTT.

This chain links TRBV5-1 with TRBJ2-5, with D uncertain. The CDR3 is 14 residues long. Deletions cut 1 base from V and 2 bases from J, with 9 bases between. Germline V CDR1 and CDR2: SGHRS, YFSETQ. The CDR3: CASSLLVGQETQYF. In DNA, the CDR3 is TGCGCCAGCAGCTTGTTAGTGGGACAAGAGACCCAGTACTTC.

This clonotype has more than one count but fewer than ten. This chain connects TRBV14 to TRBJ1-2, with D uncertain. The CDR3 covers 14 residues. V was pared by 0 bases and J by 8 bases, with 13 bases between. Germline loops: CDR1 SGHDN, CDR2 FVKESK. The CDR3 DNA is TGTGCCAGCAGCCAAGATCAAGACTTCTTGGGCTACACCTTC. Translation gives CASSQDQDFLGYTF.

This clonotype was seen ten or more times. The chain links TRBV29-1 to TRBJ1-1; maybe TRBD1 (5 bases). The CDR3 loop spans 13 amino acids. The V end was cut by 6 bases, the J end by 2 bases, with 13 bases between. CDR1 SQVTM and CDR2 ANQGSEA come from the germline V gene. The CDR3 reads CSVERDANTEAFF. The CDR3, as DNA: TGCAGCGTCGAGAGGGACGCCAACACTGAAGCTTTCTTT.

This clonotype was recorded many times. The CDR3 nucleotides are TGTGCCAGCAGCCCAGGCGCCCGGGGGGGCACTGAAGCTTTCTTT. It yields the protein CASSPGARGGTEAFF. This sequence joins TRBV9 and TRBJ1-1; the D gene is possibly TRBD1 (5 bases). There are 15 residues in the CDR3. The V gene lost 4 bases and the J gene lost 4 bases, with 17 bases spanning the gap. CDR1 and CDR2 from the germline V gene are SGDLS and YYNGEE.

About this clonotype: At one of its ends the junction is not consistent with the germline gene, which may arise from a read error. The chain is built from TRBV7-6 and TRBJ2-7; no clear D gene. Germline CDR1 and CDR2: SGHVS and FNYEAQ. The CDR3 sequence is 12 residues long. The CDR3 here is CASSLASYQQYF. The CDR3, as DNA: TGTGCCAGCAGCTTAGCCAGCTACCAGCAGTACTTC.

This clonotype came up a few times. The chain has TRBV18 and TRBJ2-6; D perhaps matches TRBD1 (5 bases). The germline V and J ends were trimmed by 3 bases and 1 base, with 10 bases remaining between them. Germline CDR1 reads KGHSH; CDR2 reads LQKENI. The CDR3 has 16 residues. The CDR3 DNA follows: TGTGCCAGCTCACCCATCGACAGATCTGGGGCCAACGTCCTGACTTTC. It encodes CASSPIDRSGANVLTF.

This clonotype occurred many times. The CDR3 DNA is TGCGCCAGCAGCCATGGGACAGTAAGCTCTGGAAACACCATATATTTT. Translation gives CASSHGTVSSGNTIYF. The rearrangement joins TRBV4-1 to TRBJ1-3; the match to TRBD1 covers 7 bases. V lost 3 bases and J lost 0; bases outside the gene matches: 5. Germline V gene data show CDR1 as MGHRA and CDR2 as YSYEKL. The CDR3 runs 16 residues.

CDR3: CAISEISGPAWGYTF. The CDR3 nucleotides are TGTGCCATCAGTGAGATTTCGGGACCTGCGTGGGGCTACACCTTC. The V gene is TRBV10-3, the J gene TRBJ1-2; D possibly corresponds to TRBD1 (5 bases). Germline CDR1 and CDR2: ENHRY and SYGVKD. The CDR3 has 15 amino acids. V was shortened by 2 bases and J by 8 bases, with 18 bases between the two germline ends.

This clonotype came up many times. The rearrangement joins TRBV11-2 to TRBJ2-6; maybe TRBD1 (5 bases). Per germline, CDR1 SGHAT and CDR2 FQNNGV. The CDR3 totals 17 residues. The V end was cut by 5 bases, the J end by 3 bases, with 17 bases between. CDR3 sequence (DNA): TGTGCCAGCAGCGCCCCCTCAGGGAAACATGGGGCCAACGTCCTGACTTTC. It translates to CASSAPSGKHGANVLTF.

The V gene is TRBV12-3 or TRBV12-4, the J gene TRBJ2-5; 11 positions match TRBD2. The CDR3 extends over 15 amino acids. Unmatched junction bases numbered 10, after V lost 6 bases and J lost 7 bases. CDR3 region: CASSQPGLAEGTQYF. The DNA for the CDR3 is TGTGCCAGCAGCCAACCGGGACTAGCGGAGGGGACCCAGTACTTC.

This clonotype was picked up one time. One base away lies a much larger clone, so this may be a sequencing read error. This CDR3 is CSAEDPDGYTF. As DNA, the CDR3 is TGCAGCGCTGAAGATCCAGATGGCTACACCTTC. The chain employs TRBV29-1 and TRBJ1-2; no definite D call. The germline V gene encodes CDR1 SQVTM and CDR2 ANQGSEA. The length of the CDR3 is 11 residues.

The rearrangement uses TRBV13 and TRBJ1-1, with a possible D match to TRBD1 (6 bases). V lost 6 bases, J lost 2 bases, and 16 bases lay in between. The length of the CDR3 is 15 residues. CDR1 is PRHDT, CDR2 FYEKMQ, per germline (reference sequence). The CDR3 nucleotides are TGTGCCAGCAGTCCGCCACAGGGTGGAAACACTGAAGCTTTCTTT. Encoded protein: CASSPPQGGNTEAFF. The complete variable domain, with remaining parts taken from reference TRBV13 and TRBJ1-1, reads AAGVIQSPRHLIKEKRETATLKCYPIPRHDTVYWYQQGPGQDPQFLISFYEKMQSDKGSIPDRFSAQQFSDYHSELNMSSLELGDSALYFCASSPPQGGNTEAFFGQGTRLTVV.

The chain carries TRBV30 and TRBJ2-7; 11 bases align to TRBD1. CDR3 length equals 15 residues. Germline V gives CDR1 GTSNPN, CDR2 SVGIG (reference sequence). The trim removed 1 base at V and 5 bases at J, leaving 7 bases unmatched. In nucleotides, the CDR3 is TGTGCCTGGAGTGGGACCCGGACAGGGGGCGACGAGCAGTACTTC. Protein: CAWSGTRTGGDEQYF.

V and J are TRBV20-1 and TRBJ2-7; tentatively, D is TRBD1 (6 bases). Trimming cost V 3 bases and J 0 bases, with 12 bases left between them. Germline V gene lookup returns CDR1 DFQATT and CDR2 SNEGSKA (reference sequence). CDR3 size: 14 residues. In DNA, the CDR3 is TGCAGTGCTAGTCGTCAGGGGAGCTCCTACGAGCAGTACTTC. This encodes CSASRQGSSYEQYF.

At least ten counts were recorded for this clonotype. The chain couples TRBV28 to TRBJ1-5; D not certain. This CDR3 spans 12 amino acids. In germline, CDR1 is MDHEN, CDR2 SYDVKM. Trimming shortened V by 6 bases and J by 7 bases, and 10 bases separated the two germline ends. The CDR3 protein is CASSPYLQPQHF. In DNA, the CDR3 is TGTGCCAGCAGCCCCTATCTCCAGCCCCAGCATTTT.